This TCR beta chain was profiled in a study of CD8 T cells in Susac syndrome. Looked up from germline, CDR1 is MNHEY and CDR2 is SVGEGT. V lost 7 bases and J lost 3, with 16 bases in between. This CDR3 region has 15 residues. This clonotype occurred once. From blood CD8+ and CD4+ T cells, TCR beta sequences were generated. An amount of RNA that ranged from roughly 0.45 to 1 ug was reverse transcribed with random hexamers. A single record per CDR3 protein comes from TCRdb applying MiXCR to the immunoSEQ multiplex PCR reads. The sample shows 130,000 or so distinct CDR3 sequences, 90% to 95% of them seen only once.

Sequencing input: CD8+ T cells from PBMCs. The sequence was obtained from a human donor with multiple sclerosis. The chain recombines TRBV6-2 or TRBV6-3 with TRBJ1-5, with D possibly TRBD1 on 5 matching bases. The CDR3 region has the DNA TGTGCCAGCAACCGAGGGCAGGGATACAATCAGCCCCAGCATTTT. This gives the protein CASNRGQGYNQPQHF.